The present TCR beta chain was sequenced within a study of beta chain features in type 1 diabetes. The CDR3 is made up of 20 amino acids. As every portion of the isolated RNA was reverse transcribed, the sequencing read expressed TCRB transcripts. Data came from immunoSEQ multiplex PCR; TCRdb stores just in-frame clones and leaves some out. The sample has 150,000 to 160,000 clones, approximately 12% seen once; the top ten hold approximately 2%. Worth noting for this clone: This likely stems from a read error, as it lies one base from a far larger clone.

The specimen was central memory CD4+ T cells from blood. The J gene is TRBJ2-6, the V gene TRBV12-2; TRBD2 is the table's D call, not checked against the DNA. TRBV12-2 is assigned pseudogene status. The TCR comes from a young man in good health. CDR3 coding DNA: TGTGCAAGTCGCTTCGCCTTAGCCGGTCCAGCCTCGTCTGGGGCCAACGTCCTGACTTTC. The encoded protein is CASRFALAGPASSGANVLTF.